The 21 T cell receptor beta chains presented below share a single source sample, sequenced in a study of Ad26.COV2.S vaccination and SARS-CoV-2 variants. Treatment specified: some 20 received Ad26.COV2.S at low or high dose, single or two shots; about five received placebo; per-sample allocation not given. After the first vaccine or placebo injection, samples were drawn on day 63. Clones were sequenced by immunoSEQ multiplex PCR, and TCRdb holds only the in-frame ones, with some missing. The sample comprises some 500,000 clones, approximately 89% of which are singletons, and over 2.5% rests with the top ten. The input for sequencing was peripheral blood, taken in a trial of Ad26.COV2.S vaccine versus placebo. The receptors come from a person aged 18-60 years who received the Ad26.COV2.S COVID-19 vaccine or a placebo.

This clone has a single count. CDR3 coding DNA: TGTGCCACCCGTACGAGGACTTCACCCCTCCACTTT. Amino acids: CATRTRTSPLHF. V and J are TRBV15 and TRBJ1-6, with D unresolved. The length of the CDR3 is 12 residues. The germline V and J ends were trimmed by 8 bases and 9 bases, with 11 bases remaining between them. Germline V gene sequence: CDR1 LNHNV, CDR2 YYDKDF (reference sequence).

This chain links TRBV14 with TRBJ2-3; the D is unclear. Germline assignment: CDR1 SGHDN and CDR2 FVKESK. V was cut by 0 bases and J by 2 bases, with 9 bases left in between. This CDR3 spans 15 amino acids. The CDR3 loop is CASSQDVATTDTQYF. CDR3 nucleotides: TGTGCCAGCAGCCAAGACGTGGCAACCACAGATACGCAGTATTTT.

The V and J genes are TRBV19 and TRBJ2-1; D is uncertain. The germline V gene has CDR1 LNHDA and CDR2 SQIVND (reference sequence). V lost 3 bases and J 15 bases, leaving 18 bases between the germline ends. The CDR3 runs 13 residues. Here the CDR3 DNA reads TGTGCCAGTAGTATCCCCCTCGGAGACTTGCTGTTCTTC. Amino acid sequence: CASSIPLGDLLFF. Full variable domain (remainder filled in from reference TRBV19 and TRBJ2-1): DGGITQSPKYLFRKEGQNVTLSCEQNLNHDAMYWYRQDPGQGLRLIYYSQIVNDFQKGDIAEGYSVSREKKESFPLTVTSAQKNPTAFYLCASSIPLGDLLFFGPGTRLTVL.

The chain employs TRBV4-3 and TRBJ1-4; D is perhaps TRBD1 (5 bases). The CDR3 has 17 residues. Trimming took off 1 base at V and 2 bases at J, with 14 bases between the two ends. Germline loops: CDR1 LGHNA, CDR2 YSLEER. CDR3 in amino acids: CASSQGAWGRTNEKLFF. CDR3 DNA: TGCGCCAGCAGCCAAGGGGCCTGGGGGAGGACTAATGAAAAACTGTTTTTT.

The V call is TRBV19, the J call TRBJ2-1, with 9 bases identical to TRBD2. Germline CDR1 LNHDA, CDR2 SQIVND (reference sequence). This CDR3 has 15 residues. J was trimmed by 5 bases and V by 3 bases; bases with no gene match: 5. The CDR3: CASSISSGTHNEQFF. The CDR3 DNA is TGTGCCAGTAGTATTTCTAGCGGGACTCACAATGAGCAGTTCTTC.

The chain couples TRBV5-6 to TRBJ2-7; TRBD2 aligns across 12 bases. Trimming cost V 4 bases and J 3 bases; bases outside gene matches: 5. The CDR3 totals 15 residues. The germline V gene encodes CDR1 SGHDT and CDR2 YYEEEE. This chain's CDR3 is CASSKGLAGIYEQYV. CDR3 DNA: TGTGCCAGCAGCAAAGGACTAGCGGGAATCTACGAGCAGTACGTC.

This chain joins TRBV7-2 and TRBJ2-4; D gene ambiguous. The CDR3 is 15 amino acids. V was pared by 5 bases and J by 1 base, with 12 bases between. CDR1 is SGHTA, CDR2 FQGNSA, per germline. In nucleotides, the CDR3 is TGTGCCAGCAGCCCGCCTGGGATGGCCAAAAACATTCAGTACTTC. Translated: CASSPPGMAKNIQYF.

CDR3 DNA: TGTGCCAGCAGCTCCACCTTGGTGGCGGGGAAAAACACAGATACGCAGTATTTT. Residues: CASSSTLVAGKNTDTQYF. This chain connects TRBV3-1 (or the pseudogene TRBV3-2) to TRBJ2-3, with D possibly TRBD2 on 6 matching bases. CDR1 is LGHDT and CDR2 is YNNKEL in the germline V gene (reference sequence). V was trimmed by 5 bases and J by 2 bases, leaving 23 bases between them. The CDR3 spans 18 residues.

This clone was counted many times. This chain connects TRBV7-2 to TRBJ2-5; D unresolved. V lost 1 base and J 1 base, leaving 7 bases between the germline ends. From germline, CDR1 is SGHTA and CDR2 FQGNSA. This CDR3 region has 14 residues. The CDR3, as DNA: TGTGCCAGCAGCTTAGGGCCATCCCAAGAGACCCAGTACTTC. Its protein is CASSLGPSQETQYF.

In this sample, this clone turned up once. The gene calls are TRBV9 and TRBJ2-2; D possibly uses TRBD1 or TRBD2 (5 bases each). V was shortened by 4 bases and J by 7 bases, with 14 bases between the two germline ends. This CDR3 is built from 14 residues. Germline lookup yields CDR1 SGDLS and CDR2 YYNGEE. The CDR3 loop reads CASSLREGLGELFF. The CDR3 DNA is TGTGCCAGCAGCCTCCGCGAGGGGCTCGGGGAGCTGTTTTTT.

J is TRBJ1-6 and V is TRBV5-3; 7 bases map to TRBD1. TRBV5-3 qualifies as an ORF whose function is uncertain. The V segment lost 0 bases and the J segment 10 bases; nucleotides outside the gene matches: 7. The CDR3 contains 15 residues. The CDR3 here is CARSLGQGGGSPLHF. The CDR3 nucleotides read TGTGCCAGAAGCTTGGGACAGGGAGGCGGCTCACCCCTCCACTTT.

V and J are TRBV9 and TRBJ2-5; 11 bases are a match to TRBD1. Trimming cost V 3 bases and J 5 bases; bases outside gene matches: 9. From germline, CDR1 is SGDLS and CDR2 YYNGEE. This CDR3 has 16 amino acids. DNA for the CDR3: TGTGCCAGCAGCGGTCCCGGGACAGGGGGAGTGGAGACCCAGTACTTC. This gives the protein CASSGPGTGGVETQYF.

The chain carries TRBV19 and TRBJ1-5; 7 positions match TRBD1. V lost 6 bases to trimming and J lost 6 bases; unmatched junction nucleotides: 5. This CDR3 spans 13 amino acids. Per germline, CDR1 LNHDA and CDR2 SQIVND (reference sequence). Here the CDR3 DNA reads TGTGCCAGTAGCGACAGGGTAGGTCAGCCCCAGCATTTT. Translation gives CASSDRVGQPQHF. The variable domain in full, completed from reference TRBV19 and TRBJ1-5, reads DGGITQSPKYLFRKEGQNVTLSCEQNLNHDAMYWYRQDPGQGLRLIYYSQIVNDFQKGDIAEGYSVSREKKESFPLTVTSAQKNPTAFYLCASSDRVGQPQHFGDGTRLSIL.

This chain joins TRBV29-1 and TRBJ2-7; 8 bases are shared with TRBD1. The CDR3 extends over 13 amino acids. V dropped 5 bases and J dropped 5; count of bases not matched to a gene: 8. Germline CDR1 reads SQVTM; CDR2 reads ANQGSEA. As DNA, the CDR3 is TGCAGCGTTCATCGACAGGGGTTCAACGAGCAGTACTTC. Translated, it gives CSVHRQGFNEQYF.

The chain uses TRBV10-3 and TRBJ1-1, with unresolved D. Trimming removed 7 bases at V and 5 bases at J, with 17 bases between. In germline, CDR1 is ENHRY, CDR2 SYGVKD. This CDR3 is 14 amino acids long. CDR3 protein: CAITREGFGTEAFF. The CDR3 bases are TGTGCCATCACGAGGGAAGGGTTTGGTACTGAAGCTTTCTTT.

This rearrangement joins TRBV4-1 to TRBJ2-7, with 7 bases matching TRBD1. The V and J ends lost 5 bases and 5 bases, in that order; junction bases with no gene match: 9. Germline V gene sequence: CDR1 MGHRA, CDR2 YSYEKL. The CDR3 has 14 residues. CDR3 bases: TGCGCCAGCAGCAAAGCCGGGACAGCGAACGAGCAGTACTTC. As protein: CASSKAGTANEQYF.

V gene TRBV7-9 combines with J gene TRBJ2-7; 7 nucleotides line up with TRBD1. Germline CDR1 is SEHNR and CDR2 is FQNEAQ (reference sequence). J lost 7 bases, V lost 2 bases, and 11 bases had no gene match. The CDR3 loop spans 15 amino acids. The CDR3 nucleotides are TGTGCCAGCAGCTTATTGAGACAGGGTGGTGTGGAGCAGTACTTC. This encodes CASSLLRQGGVEQYF.

For this clone: The sample has other DNA sequences that encode this CDR3 too. The chain carries TRBV7-9 and TRBJ1-5, with D hard to call. The germline V gene has CDR1 SEHNR and CDR2 FQNEAQ (reference sequence). The CDR3 has 12 residues. Trimming left V 0 bases short and J 5 bases short, with 2 bases between. CDR3 protein: CASSLADQPQHF. The CDR3, as DNA: TGTGCCAGCAGCTTAGCAGATCAGCCCCAGCATTTT.

The chain links TRBV9 to TRBJ1-6; 7 nucleotides line up with TRBD1. The CDR3 has 16 amino acids. CDR1 and CDR2 from the germline V gene are SGDLS and YYNGEE. V was clipped by 3 bases and J by 9 bases; unmatched bases: 12. CDR3: CASSAEGAGRVSPLHF. Written as DNA, the CDR3 is TGTGCCAGCAGCGCCGAGGGGGCGGGCAGGGTTTCACCCCTCCACTTT.

V usage is TRBV28 and J usage is TRBJ2-1; 11 nucleotides agree with TRBD1. J was trimmed by 4 bases and V by 6 bases; bases with no gene match: 11. Looked up from germline, CDR1 is MDHEN and CDR2 is SYDVKM. This CDR3 region has 17 residues. DNA of the CDR3: TGTGCCAGCAGCACCCCCTCCGGGACAGGGGGGTACAATGAGCAGTTCTTC. It is translated as CASSTPSGTGGYNEQFF.

V is TRBV2 and J is TRBJ2-7, with D possibly matching TRBD1 (6 bases). The V gene lost 6 bases and the J gene lost 3 bases, with 15 bases spanning the gap. The germline V gene has CDR1 SNHLY and CDR2 FYNNEI. This CDR3 has 14 residues. CDR3 DNA sequence: TGTGCCAGCAGCTCCTATGGACAGCGCTACGAGCAGTACGTC. Its protein is CASSSYGQRYEQYV.